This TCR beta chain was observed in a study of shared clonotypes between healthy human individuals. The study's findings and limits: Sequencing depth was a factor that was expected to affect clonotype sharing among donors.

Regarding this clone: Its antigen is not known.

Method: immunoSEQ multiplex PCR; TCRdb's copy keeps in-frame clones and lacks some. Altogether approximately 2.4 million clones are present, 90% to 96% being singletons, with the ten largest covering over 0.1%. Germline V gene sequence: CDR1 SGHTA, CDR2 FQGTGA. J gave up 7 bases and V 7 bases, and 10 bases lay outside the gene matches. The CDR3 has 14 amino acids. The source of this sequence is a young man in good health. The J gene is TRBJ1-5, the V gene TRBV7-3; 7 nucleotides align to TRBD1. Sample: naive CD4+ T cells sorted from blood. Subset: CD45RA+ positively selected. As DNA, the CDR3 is TGTGCCAGCACCCTCCGAGGGGGCGGCCAGCCCCAGCATTTT. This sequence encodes CASTLRGGGQPQHF.